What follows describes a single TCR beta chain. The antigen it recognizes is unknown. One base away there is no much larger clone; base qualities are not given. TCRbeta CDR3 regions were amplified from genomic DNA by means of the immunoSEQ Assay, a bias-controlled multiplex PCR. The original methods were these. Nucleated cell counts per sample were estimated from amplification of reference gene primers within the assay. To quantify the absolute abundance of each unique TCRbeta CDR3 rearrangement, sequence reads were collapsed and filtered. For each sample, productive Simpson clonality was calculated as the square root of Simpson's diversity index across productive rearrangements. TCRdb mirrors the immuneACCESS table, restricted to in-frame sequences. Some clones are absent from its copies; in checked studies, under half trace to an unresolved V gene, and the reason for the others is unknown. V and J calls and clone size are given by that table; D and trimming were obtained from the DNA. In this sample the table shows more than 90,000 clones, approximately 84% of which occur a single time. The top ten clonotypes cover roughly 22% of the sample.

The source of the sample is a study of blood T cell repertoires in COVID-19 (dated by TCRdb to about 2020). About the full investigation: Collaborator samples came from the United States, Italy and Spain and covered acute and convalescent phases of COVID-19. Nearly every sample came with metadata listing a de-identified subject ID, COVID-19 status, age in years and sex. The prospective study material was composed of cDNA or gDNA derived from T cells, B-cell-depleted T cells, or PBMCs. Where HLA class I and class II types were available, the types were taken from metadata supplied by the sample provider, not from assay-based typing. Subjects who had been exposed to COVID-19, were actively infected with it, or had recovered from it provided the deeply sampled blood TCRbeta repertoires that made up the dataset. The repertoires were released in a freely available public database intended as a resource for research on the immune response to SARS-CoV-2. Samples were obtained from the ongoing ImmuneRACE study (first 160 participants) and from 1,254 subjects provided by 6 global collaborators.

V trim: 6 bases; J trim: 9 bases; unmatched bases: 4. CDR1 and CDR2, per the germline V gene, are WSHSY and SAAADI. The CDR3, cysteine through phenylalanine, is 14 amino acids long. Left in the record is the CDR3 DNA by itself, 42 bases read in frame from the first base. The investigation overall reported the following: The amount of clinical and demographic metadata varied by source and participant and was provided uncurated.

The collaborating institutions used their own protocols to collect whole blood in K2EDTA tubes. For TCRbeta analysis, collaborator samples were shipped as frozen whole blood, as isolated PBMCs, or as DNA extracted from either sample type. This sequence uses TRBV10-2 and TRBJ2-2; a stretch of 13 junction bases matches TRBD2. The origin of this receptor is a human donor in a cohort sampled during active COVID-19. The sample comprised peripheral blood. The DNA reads TGCGCCAGCAGGAGACTAGCGGGAGGTTGGGAGCTGTTTTTT. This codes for CASRRLAGGWELFF.